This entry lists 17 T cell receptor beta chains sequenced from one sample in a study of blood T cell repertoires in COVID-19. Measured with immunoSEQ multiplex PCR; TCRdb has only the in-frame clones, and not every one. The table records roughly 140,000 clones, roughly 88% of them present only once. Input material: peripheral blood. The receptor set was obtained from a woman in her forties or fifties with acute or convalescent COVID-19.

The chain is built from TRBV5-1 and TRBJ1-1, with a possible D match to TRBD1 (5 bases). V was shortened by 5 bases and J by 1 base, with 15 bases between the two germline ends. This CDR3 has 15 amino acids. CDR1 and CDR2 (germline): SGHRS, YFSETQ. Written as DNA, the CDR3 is TGCGCCAGCAGGGAAGGGGCGGTTGGGAACACTGAAGCTTTCTTT. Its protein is CASREGAVGNTEAFF.

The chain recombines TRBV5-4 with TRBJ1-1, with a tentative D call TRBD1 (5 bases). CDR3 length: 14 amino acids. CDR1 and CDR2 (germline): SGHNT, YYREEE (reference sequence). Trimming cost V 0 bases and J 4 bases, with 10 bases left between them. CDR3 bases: TGTGCCAGCAGCTTGGTAGGGGTACGCACTGAAGCTTTCTTT. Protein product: CASSLVGVRTEAFF.

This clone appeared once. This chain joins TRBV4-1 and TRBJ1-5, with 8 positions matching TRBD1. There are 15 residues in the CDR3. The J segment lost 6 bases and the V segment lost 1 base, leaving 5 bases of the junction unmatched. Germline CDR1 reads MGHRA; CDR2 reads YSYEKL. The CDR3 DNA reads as TGCGCCAGCAGCCAAGCTCAGGGGGCAATTCAGCCCCAGCATTTT. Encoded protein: CASSQAQGAIQPQHF.

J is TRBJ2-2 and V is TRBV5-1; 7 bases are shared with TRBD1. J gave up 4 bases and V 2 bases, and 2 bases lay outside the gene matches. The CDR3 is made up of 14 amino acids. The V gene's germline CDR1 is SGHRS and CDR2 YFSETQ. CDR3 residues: CASSLDRVTGELFF. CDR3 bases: TGCGCCAGCAGCTTAGACAGGGTCACCGGGGAGCTGTTTTTT.

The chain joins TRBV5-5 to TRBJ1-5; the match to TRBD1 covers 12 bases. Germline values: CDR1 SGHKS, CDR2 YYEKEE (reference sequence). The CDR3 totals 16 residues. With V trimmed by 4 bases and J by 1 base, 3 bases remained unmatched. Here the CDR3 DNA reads TGTGCCAGCAGCCGCGGGACAGGGGGCAGCAATCAGCCCCAGCATTTT. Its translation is CASSRGTGGSNQPQHF.

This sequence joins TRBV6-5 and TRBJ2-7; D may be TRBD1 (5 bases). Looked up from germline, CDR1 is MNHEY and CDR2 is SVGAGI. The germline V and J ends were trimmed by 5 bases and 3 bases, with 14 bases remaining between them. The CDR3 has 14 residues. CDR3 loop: CASSPQGPHYEQYF. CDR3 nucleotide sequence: TGTGCCAGCAGTCCGCAGGGTCCTCACTACGAGCAGTACTTC.

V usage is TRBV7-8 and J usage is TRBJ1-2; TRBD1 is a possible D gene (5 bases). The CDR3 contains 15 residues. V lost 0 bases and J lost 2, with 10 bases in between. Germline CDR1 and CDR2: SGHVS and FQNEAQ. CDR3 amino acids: CASSLALTANYGYTF. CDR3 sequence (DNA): TGTGCCAGCAGCTTAGCGTTGACAGCAAACTATGGCTACACCTTC.

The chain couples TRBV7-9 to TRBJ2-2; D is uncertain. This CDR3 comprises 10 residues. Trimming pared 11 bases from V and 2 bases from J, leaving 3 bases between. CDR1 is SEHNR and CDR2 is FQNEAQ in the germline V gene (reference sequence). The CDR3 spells CAGNTGELFF. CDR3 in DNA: TGTGCCGGCAACACCGGGGAGCTGTTTTTT.

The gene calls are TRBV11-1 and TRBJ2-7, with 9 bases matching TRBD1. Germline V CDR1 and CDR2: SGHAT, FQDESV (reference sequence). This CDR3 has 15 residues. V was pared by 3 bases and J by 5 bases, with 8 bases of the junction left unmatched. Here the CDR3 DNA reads TGTGCCAGCAGCTTGGGGACAGGGATCGGGCACGAGCAGTACTTC. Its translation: CASSLGTGIGHEQYF.

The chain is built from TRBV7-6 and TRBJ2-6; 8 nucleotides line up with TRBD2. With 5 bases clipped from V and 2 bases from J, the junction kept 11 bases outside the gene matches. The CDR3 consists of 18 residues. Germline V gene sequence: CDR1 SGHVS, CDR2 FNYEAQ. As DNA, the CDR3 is TGTGCCAGCAGCCTGGGACCGGGGGGGTCTACTGGGGCCAACGTCCTGACTTTC. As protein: CASSLGPGGSTGANVLTF.

CDR3 protein: CASRTTGVGGELFF. The CDR3 nucleotides read TGTGCCAGCAGAACGACAGGGGTTGGCGGGGAGCTGTTTTTT. The V and J genes are TRBV6-5 and TRBJ2-2; 8 bases fit TRBD1. CDR1 and CDR2 from the germline V gene are MNHEY and SVGAGI. The CDR3 is made up of 14 amino acids. V was pared by 6 bases and J by 7 bases, with 7 bases of the junction left unmatched.

CDR3 amino acids: CASSNLRSTPPYNEQFF. Here the CDR3 DNA reads TGTGCCAGCAGCAATTTGCGTTCCACCCCCCCCTACAATGAGCAGTTCTTC. V is TRBV21-1 and J is TRBJ2-1; TRBD2 is taken as the D call from the table, unchecked against the DNA. TRBV21-1 is labeled a pseudogene. CDR3 length equals 17 residues.

CDR3 sequence reads: CASRGSGVVAETQYF. Written as DNA, the CDR3 is TGTGCCAGCAGGGGGTCAGGGGTTGTTGCCGAGACCCAGTACTTC. The chain couples TRBV7-9 to TRBJ2-5; possibly TRBD1 for D (6 bases). The CDR3 totals 15 residues. The germline V gene has CDR1 SEHNR and CDR2 FQNEAQ (reference sequence). Trimming cost V 6 bases and J 5 bases, with 19 bases left between them.

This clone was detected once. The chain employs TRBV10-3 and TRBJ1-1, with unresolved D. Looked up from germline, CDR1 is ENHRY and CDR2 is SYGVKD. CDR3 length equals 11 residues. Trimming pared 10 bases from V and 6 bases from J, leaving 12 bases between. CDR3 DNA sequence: TGTGCCACGTCATTGGGCGCTGAAGCTTTCTTT. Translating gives CATSLGAEAFF.

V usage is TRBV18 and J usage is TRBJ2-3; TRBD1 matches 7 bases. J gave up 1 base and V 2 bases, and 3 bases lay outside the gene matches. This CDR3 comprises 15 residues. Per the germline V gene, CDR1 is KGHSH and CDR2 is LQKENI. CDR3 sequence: CASSPNGQGTDTQYF. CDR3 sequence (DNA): TGTGCCAGCTCACCAAACGGACAGGGCACAGATACGCAGTATTTT.

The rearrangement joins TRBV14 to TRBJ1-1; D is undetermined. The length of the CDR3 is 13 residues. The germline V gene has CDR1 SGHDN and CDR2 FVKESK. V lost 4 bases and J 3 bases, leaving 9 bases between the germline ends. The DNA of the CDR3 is TGTGCCAGCAGCCCCCGAGGATACACTGAAGCTTTCTTT. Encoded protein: CASSPRGYTEAFF.

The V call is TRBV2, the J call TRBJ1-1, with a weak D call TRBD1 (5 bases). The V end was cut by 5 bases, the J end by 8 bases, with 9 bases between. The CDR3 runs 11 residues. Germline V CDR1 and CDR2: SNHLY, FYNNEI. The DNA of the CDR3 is TGTGCCAGCAGTCTCAGGGTCGAAGCTTTCTTT. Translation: CASSLRVEAFF.